One and the same sample provided the 25 T cell receptor beta chains below, sequenced in a study of PD-1 blockade in mismatch repair-deficient tumors. TCRdb's table, derived via immunoSEQ multiplex PCR, lists solely in-frame clones and lacks some. The sample lists 60,000 to 65,000 clones, about 91% occurring once. This specimen consisted of peripheral blood, obtained 52 weeks after starting pembrolizumab. Receptors were obtained from an adult with mismatch repair-deficient cancer.

This sequence joins TRBV4-2 and TRBJ2-4; D perhaps matches TRBD1 (5 bases). Germline CDR1 LGHNA, CDR2 YNFKEQ. The V end lost 2 bases, the J end lost 0 bases, and 14 bases lay between the germline ends. This CDR3 region has 17 residues. The CDR3 sequence is CASSQPNPTVAKNIQYF. The CDR3 nucleotides read TGTGCCAGCAGCCAACCAAACCCGACAGTAGCCAAAAACATTCAGTACTTC.

The chain links TRBV13 to TRBJ2-5; 7 bases map to TRBD2. This CDR3 is 15 amino acids long. Germline loops: CDR1 PRHDT, CDR2 FYEKMQ (reference sequence). V dropped 3 bases and J dropped 2; count of bases not matched to a gene: 6. CDR3 loop: CASSFSGGPQETQYF. The CDR3 DNA reads TGTGCCAGCAGCTTTTCGGGAGGCCCTCAAGAGACCCAGTACTTC.

This clone was recorded only once. The chain links TRBV29-1 to TRBJ2-7, with 14 bases lining up with TRBD2. Looked up from germline, CDR1 is SQVTM and CDR2 is ANQGSEA. The V segment lost 1 base and the J segment 2 bases; nucleotides outside the gene matches: 4. This CDR3 region has 16 residues. In DNA form, the CDR3 reads TGCAGCGTTGAAGGGGGACTAGCGGGAGCGACCTACGAGCAGTACTTC. The encoded protein is CSVEGGLAGATYEQYF.

The V and J genes are TRBV5-1 and TRBJ2-7; D might be TRBD1 (7 bases). CDR1 and CDR2 from the germline V gene are SGHRS and YFSETQ. There are 15 residues in the CDR3. With 0 bases removed from V and 3 bases from J, the gap between germline ends came to 13 bases. The DNA for the CDR3 is TGCGCCAGCAGCTTGGGTTCAGGGGGGTTCTACGAGCAGTACTTC. Translated: CASSLGSGGFYEQYF.

V usage is TRBV13 and J usage is TRBJ2-7; D possibly corresponds to TRBD1 (5 bases). Trimming cost V 1 base and J 2 bases, with 6 bases left between them. The CDR3 has 13 residues. CDR1 and CDR2 (germline): PRHDT, FYEKMQ (reference sequence). The DNA for the CDR3 is TGTGCCAGCAGCTTAGCCAGGGCCTACGAGCAGTACTTC. Encoded protein: CASSLARAYEQYF.

The V and J genes are TRBV30 and TRBJ2-1; TRBD2 agrees at 11 bases. Per the germline V gene, CDR1 is GTSNPN and CDR2 is SVGIG (reference sequence). The V gene end was trimmed by 3 bases and the J gene end by 7 bases; junction bases not matched to a gene: 5. This CDR3 has 14 residues. The CDR3 coding sequence is TGTGCCTGGAGACTAGCGGGAGATGTGAATGAGCAGTTCTTC. Protein: CAWRLAGDVNEQFF.

The rearrangement links TRBV29-1 to TRBJ2-5; 8 bases are a match to TRBD2. The V and J ends lost 4 bases and 4 bases, in that order; junction bases with no gene match: 2. CDR3 length: 12 residues. Germline CDR1 is SQVTM and CDR2 is ANQGSEA. The CDR3 loop is CSVVGGGETQYF. CDR3 DNA: TGCAGCGTTGTCGGGGGGGGAGAGACCCAGTACTTC.

The V gene is TRBV5-4, the J gene TRBJ2-2; D remains ambiguous. Germline CDR1 and CDR2: SGHNT and YYREEE (reference sequence). The CDR3 contains 16 residues. V gave up 3 bases and J gave up 6 bases, with 18 bases separating them. The CDR3 nucleotides are TGTGCCAGCAGCTCTCCCACCCTCCTAGGATCCGGGGAGCTGTTTTTT. Its translation: CASSSPTLLGSGELFF.

This clone showed up just a few times. This sequence joins TRBV10-3 and TRBJ2-7; D tentatively fits TRBD1 or TRBD2 (5 bases each). V lost 6 bases and J 0 bases, leaving 9 bases between the germline ends. The CDR3 spans 13 residues. Germline CDR1 ENHRY, CDR2 SYGVKD. The CDR3 nucleotides read TGTGCCATCAGCGGGACCCACTCCTACGAGCAGTACTTC. Encoded protein: CAISGTHSYEQYF.

The chain has TRBV27 and TRBJ2-1; no definite D call. Germline V gives CDR1 MNHEY, CDR2 SMNVEV (reference sequence). This CDR3 is 14 amino acids long. Deletions cut 2 bases from V and 0 bases from J, with 5 bases between. CDR3 residues: CASSLRSSYNEQFF. DNA of the CDR3: TGTGCCAGCAGTTTAAGAAGCTCCTACAATGAGCAGTTCTTC.

V and J are TRBV4-1 and TRBJ2-2; D gene unclear. Germline CDR1 is MGHRA and CDR2 is YSYEKL. Trimming shortened V by 1 base and J by 5 bases, and 2 bases separated the two germline ends. This CDR3 has 12 amino acids. The DNA of the CDR3 is TGCGCCAGCAGCCAAGGAACCGGGGAGCTGTTTTTT. Its translation: CASSQGTGELFF.

The chain recombines TRBV30 with TRBJ1-3, with TRBD1 as a possible D gene (6 bases). V was pared by 2 bases and J by 2 bases, with 16 bases between. Germline V CDR1 and CDR2: GTSNPN, SVGIG (reference sequence). The CDR3 contains 16 residues. CDR3 sequence: CAWSRTANHAGNTIYF. For the CDR3, the DNA is TGTGCCTGGAGTAGGACAGCAAACCACGCTGGAAACACCATATATTTT.

The sample holds a few counts of this clone. V is TRBV7-9 and J is TRBJ2-7; D possibly corresponds to TRBD1 (5 bases). CDR1 and CDR2 from the germline V gene are SEHNR and FQNEAQ (reference sequence). CDR3 length equals 12 residues. The ends were cut back, 4 bases at V and 3 bases at J, with 7 bases in the middle. The CDR3 sequence is CASSSTGYEQYF. CDR3 in DNA: TGTGCCAGCAGCTCTACAGGCTACGAGCAGTACTTC.

V usage is TRBV6-5 and J usage is TRBJ2-1, with TRBD2 identical over 7 bases. J gave up 9 bases and V 9 bases, and 8 bases lay outside the gene matches. The germline V gene encodes CDR1 MNHEY and CDR2 SVGAGI. The CDR3 runs to 12 residues. In DNA, the CDR3 is TGTGCCAGTCGGGACTCGGGGGGTGAGCAGTTCTTC. This translates into CASRDSGGEQFF.

This clone was seen once. The V and J genes are TRBV4-2 and TRBJ2-1; perhaps TRBD1 as D (5 bases). CDR1 is LGHNA and CDR2 is YNFKEQ in the germline V gene. The germline V and J ends were trimmed by 1 base and 8 bases, with 9 bases remaining between them. The CDR3 is 13 residues long. Here the CDR3 reads CASSQGRDDEQFF. The CDR3 region has the DNA TGTGCCAGCAGCCAAGGCAGGGATGATGAGCAGTTCTTC.

This chain joins TRBV7-2 and TRBJ2-3; TRBD2 might be the D (5 bases). V lost 7 bases, J lost 1 base, and 9 bases lay in between. The CDR3 consists of 13 residues. Per the germline V gene, CDR1 is SGHTA and CDR2 is FQGNSA. The CDR3 region has the DNA TGTGCCAGCATGCTAGCAGGCACAGATACGCAGTATTTT. It encodes CASMLAGTDTQYF. The full variable domain, rest sourced from reference TRBV7-2 and TRBJ2-3, is GAGVSQSPSNKVTEKGKDVELRCDPISGHTALYWYRQSLGQGLEFLIYFQGNSAPDKSGLPSDRFSAERTGGSVSTLTIQRTQQEDSAVYLCASMLAGTDTQYFGPGTRLTVL.

This chain connects TRBV11-2 to TRBJ2-7; 7 bases match TRBD1. The CDR3 length is 19 residues. J was trimmed by 4 bases and V by 1 base; bases with no gene match: 19. Germline CDR1 SGHAT, CDR2 FQNNGV. Here the CDR3 reads CASSLGRGGNRSHLYEQYF. The DNA for the CDR3 is TGTGCCAGCAGCTTAGGTCGAGGGGGCAATCGTTCTCACTTATACGAGCAGTACTTC.

The chain has TRBV9 and TRBJ2-5, with a tentative D call TRBD2 (5 bases). The ends were cut back, 3 bases at V and 1 base at J, with 10 bases in the middle. Germline V gene data show CDR1 as SGDLS and CDR2 as YYNGEE. The CDR3 totals 14 residues. The CDR3 spells CASSAREGQETQYF. CDR3 DNA: TGTGCCAGCAGCGCACGTGAGGGCCAAGAGACCCAGTACTTC. Full variable domain (outside the CDR3, taken from reference TRBV9 and TRBJ2-5): DSGVTQTPKHLITATGQRVTLRCSPRSGDLSVYWYQQSLDQGLQFLIQYYNGEERAKGNILERFSAQQFPDLHSELNLSSLELGDSALYFCASSAREGQETQYFGPGTRLLVL.

The genes are TRBV30 and TRBJ2-5; D not resolved. Germline CDR1 GTSNPN, CDR2 SVGIG (reference sequence). The CDR3 consists of 13 residues. The germline V and J ends were trimmed by 2 bases and 1 base, with 8 bases remaining between them. This chain's CDR3 is CAWSFRIQETQYF. DNA of the CDR3: TGTGCCTGGAGTTTCAGGATCCAAGAGACCCAGTACTTC.

The chain joins TRBV27 to TRBJ1-2; D gene uncertain. Germline V CDR1 and CDR2: MNHEY, SMNVEV (reference sequence). The CDR3 spans 15 residues. Trimming stripped 6 bases from V and 0 bases from J, with 14 bases between. The CDR3 here is CASSLSPVSNYGYTF. CDR3 in DNA: TGTGCCAGCAGCCTATCCCCGGTTTCTAACTATGGCTACACCTTC.

The chain couples TRBV5-1 to TRBJ2-1; perhaps TRBD2 as D (6 bases). Between the trimmed V and J ends, which lost 3 bases and 0 bases, there was a span of 10 bases. The CDR3 consists of 15 residues. The V gene's germline CDR1 is SGHRS and CDR2 YFSETQ. CDR3: CASSSGESSYNEQFF. CDR3 nucleotide sequence: TGCGCCAGCAGCTCGGGGGAAAGCTCCTACAATGAGCAGTTCTTC.

The chain employs TRBV20-1 and TRBJ2-5; no definite D call. CDR1 and CDR2 (germline): DFQATT, SNEGSKA (reference sequence). The CDR3 extends over 11 amino acids. Between the trimmed V and J ends, which lost 4 bases and 5 bases, there was a span of 8 bases. CDR3: CSAIPEETQYF. For the CDR3, the DNA is TGCAGTGCTATACCAGAGGAGACCCAGTACTTC.

V gene TRBV18 combines with J gene TRBJ1-2, with D unclear. Germline assignment: CDR1 KGHSH and CDR2 LQKENI. Trimming removed 3 bases at V and 5 bases at J, with 16 bases between. The CDR3 is made up of 15 amino acids. The CDR3 region has the DNA TGTGCCAGCTCACCGGAAGCGGGTTTCGGATATGGCTACACCTTC. Its protein is CASSPEAGFGYGYTF.

The chain links TRBV29-1 to TRBJ2-7, with 8 bases identical to TRBD1. Germline-derived CDR1 and CDR2 are SQVTM and ANQGSEA. This CDR3 comprises 12 residues. V was clipped by 6 bases and J by 3 bases; unmatched bases: 4. The CDR3 spells CSVQGTGYEQYF. The DNA of the CDR3 is TGCAGCGTCCAAGGGACAGGCTACGAGCAGTACTTC.

The J gene is TRBJ2-3, the V gene TRBV4-1, with D perhaps matching TRBD2 (6 bases). The CDR3 has 13 residues. V shed 3 bases and J shed 9 bases, with 13 bases lying between them. Germline values: CDR1 MGHRA, CDR2 YSYEKL. The CDR3 spells CASSQEGLGTQYF. CDR3 DNA sequence: TGCGCCAGCAGCCAGGAGGGGCTCGGGACGCAGTATTTT.